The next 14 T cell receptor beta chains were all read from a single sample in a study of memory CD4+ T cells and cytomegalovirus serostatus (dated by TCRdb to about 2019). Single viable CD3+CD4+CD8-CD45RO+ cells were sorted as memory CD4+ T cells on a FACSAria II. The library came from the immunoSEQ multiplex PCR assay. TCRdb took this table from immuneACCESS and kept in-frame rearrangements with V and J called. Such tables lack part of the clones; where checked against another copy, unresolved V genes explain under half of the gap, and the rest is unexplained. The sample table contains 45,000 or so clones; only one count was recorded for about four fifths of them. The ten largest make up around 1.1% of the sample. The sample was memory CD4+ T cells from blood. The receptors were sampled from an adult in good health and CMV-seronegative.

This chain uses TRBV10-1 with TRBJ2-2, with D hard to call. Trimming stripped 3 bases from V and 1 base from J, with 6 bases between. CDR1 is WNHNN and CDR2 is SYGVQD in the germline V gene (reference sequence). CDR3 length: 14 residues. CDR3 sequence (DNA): TGCGCCAGCAGTGACTCCCTGAACACCGGGGAGCTGTTTTTT. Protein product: CASSDSLNTGELFF.

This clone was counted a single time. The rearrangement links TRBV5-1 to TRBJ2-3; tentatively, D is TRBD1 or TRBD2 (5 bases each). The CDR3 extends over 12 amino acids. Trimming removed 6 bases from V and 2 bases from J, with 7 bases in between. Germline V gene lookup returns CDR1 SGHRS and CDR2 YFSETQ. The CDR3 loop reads CASMGDTDTQYF. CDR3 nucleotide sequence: TGCGCCAGCATGGGGGACACAGATACGCAGTATTTT.

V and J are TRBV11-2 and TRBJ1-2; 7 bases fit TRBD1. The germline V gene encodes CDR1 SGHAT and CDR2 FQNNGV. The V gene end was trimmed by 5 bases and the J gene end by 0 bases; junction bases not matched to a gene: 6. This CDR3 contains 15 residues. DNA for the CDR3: TGTGCCAGCAGCCACTACAGGGGACCTAACTATGGCTACACCTTC. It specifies CASSHYRGPNYGYTF.

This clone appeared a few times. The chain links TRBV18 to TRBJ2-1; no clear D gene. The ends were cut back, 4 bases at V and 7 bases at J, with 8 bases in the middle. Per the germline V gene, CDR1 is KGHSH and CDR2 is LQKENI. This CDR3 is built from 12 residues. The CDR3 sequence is CASSLKANEQFF. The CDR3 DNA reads TGTGCCAGCTCACTAAAAGCAAATGAGCAGTTCTTC. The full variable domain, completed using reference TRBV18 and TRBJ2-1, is NAGVMQNPRHLVRRRGQEARLRCSPMKGHSHVYWYRQLPEEGLKFMVYLQKENIIDESGMPKERFSAEFPKEGPSILRIQQVVRGDSAAYFCASSLKANEQFFGPGTRLTVL.

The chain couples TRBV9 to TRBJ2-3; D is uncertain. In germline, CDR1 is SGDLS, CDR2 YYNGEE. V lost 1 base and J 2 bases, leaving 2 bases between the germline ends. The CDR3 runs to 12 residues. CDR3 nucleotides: TGTGCCAGCAGCGTAACCACAGATACGCAGTATTTT. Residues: CASSVTTDTQYF.

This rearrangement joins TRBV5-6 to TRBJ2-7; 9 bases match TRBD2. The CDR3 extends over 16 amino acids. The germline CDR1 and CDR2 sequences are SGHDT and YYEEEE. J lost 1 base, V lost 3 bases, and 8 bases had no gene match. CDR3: CASSYFSSGASYEQYF. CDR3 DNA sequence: TGTGCCAGCAGCTACTTTTCTAGCGGGGCGTCCTACGAGCAGTACTTC.

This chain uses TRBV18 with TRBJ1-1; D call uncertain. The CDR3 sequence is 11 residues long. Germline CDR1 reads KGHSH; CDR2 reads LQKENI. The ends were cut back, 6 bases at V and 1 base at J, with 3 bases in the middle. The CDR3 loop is CASSPNTEAFF. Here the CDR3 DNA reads TGTGCCAGCTCCCCGAACACTGAAGCTTTCTTT.

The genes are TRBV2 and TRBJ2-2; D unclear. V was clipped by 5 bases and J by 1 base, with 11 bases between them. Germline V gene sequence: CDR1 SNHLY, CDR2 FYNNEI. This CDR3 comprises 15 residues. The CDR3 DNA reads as TGTGCCAGCAGTAAGGGAACCCTGAACACCGGGGAGCTGTTTTTT. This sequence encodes CASSKGTLNTGELFF.

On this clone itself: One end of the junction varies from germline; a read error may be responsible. CDR3 residues: CASSLGTWNEQFF. The CDR3 DNA reads TGTGCTAGCAGCTTAGGGACATGGAATGAGCAGTTCTTC. V is TRBV7-7 and J is TRBJ2-1, with a weak D call TRBD1 (6 bases). Germline lookup yields CDR1 SSHAT and CDR2 FNYEAQ (reference sequence). The CDR3 spans 13 residues.

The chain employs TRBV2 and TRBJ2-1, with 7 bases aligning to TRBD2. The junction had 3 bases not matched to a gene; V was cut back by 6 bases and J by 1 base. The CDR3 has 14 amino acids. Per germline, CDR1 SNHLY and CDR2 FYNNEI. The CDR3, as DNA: TGTGCCAGCAGGAGCGGGGAATCCTACAATGAGCAGTTCTTC. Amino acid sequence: CASRSGESYNEQFF. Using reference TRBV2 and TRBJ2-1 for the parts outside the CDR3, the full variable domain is EPEVTQTPSHQVTQMGQEVILRCVPISNHLYFYWYRQILGQKVEFLVSFYNNEISEKSEIFDDQFSVERPDGSNFTLKIRSTKLEDSAMYFCASRSGESYNEQFFGPGTRLTVL.

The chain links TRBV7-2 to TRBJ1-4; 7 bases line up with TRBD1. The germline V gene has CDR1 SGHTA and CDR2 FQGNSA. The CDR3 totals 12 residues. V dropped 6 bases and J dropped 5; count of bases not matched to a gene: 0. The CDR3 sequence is CASRGGNEKLFF. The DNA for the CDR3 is TGTGCCAGCAGAGGGGGCAATGAAAAACTGTTTTTT.

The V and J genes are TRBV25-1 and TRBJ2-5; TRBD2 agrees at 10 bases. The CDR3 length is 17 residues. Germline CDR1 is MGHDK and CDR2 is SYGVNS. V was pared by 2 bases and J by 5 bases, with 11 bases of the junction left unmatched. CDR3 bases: TGTGCCAGCAGTGAAGGGACTAGCGCAGGGTCGGCGGAGACCCAGTACTTC. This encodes CASSEGTSAGSAETQYF.

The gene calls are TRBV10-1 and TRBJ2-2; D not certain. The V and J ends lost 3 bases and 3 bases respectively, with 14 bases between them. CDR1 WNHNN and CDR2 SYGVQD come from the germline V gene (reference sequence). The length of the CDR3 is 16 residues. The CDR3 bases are TGCGCCAGCAGTGATGGCACCACCCCCGACACCGGGGAGCTGTTTTTT. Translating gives CASSDGTTPDTGELFF.

The CDR3: CASSIHSGQGGNSPLHF. The CDR3 DNA reads as TGTGCCAGCAGTATTCATTCGGGACAGGGAGGTAATTCACCCCTCCACTTT. The genes are TRBV28 and TRBJ1-6, with 9 bases identical to TRBD1. CDR3 length: 17 amino acids. The J segment lost 6 bases and the V segment lost 5 bases, leaving 11 bases of the junction unmatched. CDR1 MDHEN and CDR2 SYDVKM come from the germline V gene.